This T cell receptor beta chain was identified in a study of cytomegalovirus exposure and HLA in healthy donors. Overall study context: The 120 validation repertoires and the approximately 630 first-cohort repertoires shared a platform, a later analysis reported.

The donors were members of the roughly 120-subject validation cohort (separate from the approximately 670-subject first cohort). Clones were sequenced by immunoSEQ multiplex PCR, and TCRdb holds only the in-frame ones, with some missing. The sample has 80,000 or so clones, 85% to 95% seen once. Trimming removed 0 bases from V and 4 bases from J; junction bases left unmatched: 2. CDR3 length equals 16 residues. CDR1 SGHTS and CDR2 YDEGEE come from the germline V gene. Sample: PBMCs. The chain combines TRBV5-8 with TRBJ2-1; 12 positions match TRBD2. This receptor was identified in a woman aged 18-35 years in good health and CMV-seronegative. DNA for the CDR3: TGTGCCAGCAGCTTGGGGACTAGCGGGGAGTACAATGAGCAGTTCTTC. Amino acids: CASSLGTSGEYNEQFF.